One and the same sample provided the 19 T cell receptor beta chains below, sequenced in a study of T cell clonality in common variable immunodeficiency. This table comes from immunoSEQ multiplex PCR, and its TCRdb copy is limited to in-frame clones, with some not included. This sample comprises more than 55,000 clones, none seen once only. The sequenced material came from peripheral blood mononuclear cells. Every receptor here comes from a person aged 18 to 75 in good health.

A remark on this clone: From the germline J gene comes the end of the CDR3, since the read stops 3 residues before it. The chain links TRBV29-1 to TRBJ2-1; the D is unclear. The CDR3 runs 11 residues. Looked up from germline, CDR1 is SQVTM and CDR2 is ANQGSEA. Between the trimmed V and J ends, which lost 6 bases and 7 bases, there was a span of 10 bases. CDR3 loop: CSVKARNEQFF. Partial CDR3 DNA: TGCAGCGTCAAAGCCCGAAATGAG.

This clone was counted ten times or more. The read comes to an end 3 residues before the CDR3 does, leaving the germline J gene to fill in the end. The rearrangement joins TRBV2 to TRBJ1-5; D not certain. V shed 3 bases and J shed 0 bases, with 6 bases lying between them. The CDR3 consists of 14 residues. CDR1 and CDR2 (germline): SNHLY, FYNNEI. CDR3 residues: CASSDTDSNQPQHF. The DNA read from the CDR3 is TGTGCCAGCAGTGACACAGATAGCAATCAGCCC.

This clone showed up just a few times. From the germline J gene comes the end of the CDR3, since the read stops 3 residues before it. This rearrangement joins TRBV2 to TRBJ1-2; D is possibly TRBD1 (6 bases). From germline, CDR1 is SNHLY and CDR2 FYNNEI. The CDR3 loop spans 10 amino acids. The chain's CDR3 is CASRGGTYTF. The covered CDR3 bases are TGTGCCAGCAGAGGGGGTACC.

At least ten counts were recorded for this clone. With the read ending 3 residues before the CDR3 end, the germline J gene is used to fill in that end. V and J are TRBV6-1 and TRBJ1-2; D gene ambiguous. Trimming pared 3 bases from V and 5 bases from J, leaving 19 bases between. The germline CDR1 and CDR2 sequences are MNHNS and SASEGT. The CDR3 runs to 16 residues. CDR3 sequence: CASSEHGSRGSYGYTF. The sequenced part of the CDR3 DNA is TGTGCCAGCAGTGAGCACGGTTCTCGGGGATCATATGGC.

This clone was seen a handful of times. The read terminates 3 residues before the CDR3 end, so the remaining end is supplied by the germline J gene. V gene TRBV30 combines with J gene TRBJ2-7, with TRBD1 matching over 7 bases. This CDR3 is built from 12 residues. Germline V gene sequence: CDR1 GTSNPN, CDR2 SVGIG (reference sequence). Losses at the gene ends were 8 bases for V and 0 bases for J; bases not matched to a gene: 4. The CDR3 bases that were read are TGTGCCCTCCGGGACAGCTCCTACGAG. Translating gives CALRDSSYE. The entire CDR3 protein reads CALRDSSYEQYF.

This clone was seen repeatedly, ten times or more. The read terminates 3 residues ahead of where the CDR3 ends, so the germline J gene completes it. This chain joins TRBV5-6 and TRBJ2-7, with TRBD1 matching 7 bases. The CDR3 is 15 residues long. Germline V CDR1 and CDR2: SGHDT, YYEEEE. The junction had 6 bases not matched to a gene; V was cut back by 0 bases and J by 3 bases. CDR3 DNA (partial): TGTGCCAGCAGCTTGGAAGGGGGCACCTACTACGAG. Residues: CASSLEGGTYYE. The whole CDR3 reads CASSLEGGTYYEQYF. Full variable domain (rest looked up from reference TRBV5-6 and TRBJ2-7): DAGVTQSPTHLIKTRGQQVTLRCSPKSGHDTVSWYQQALGQGPQFIFQYYEEEERQRGNFPDRFSGHQFPNYSSELNVNALLLGDSALYLCASSLEGGTYYEQYFGPGTRLTVT.

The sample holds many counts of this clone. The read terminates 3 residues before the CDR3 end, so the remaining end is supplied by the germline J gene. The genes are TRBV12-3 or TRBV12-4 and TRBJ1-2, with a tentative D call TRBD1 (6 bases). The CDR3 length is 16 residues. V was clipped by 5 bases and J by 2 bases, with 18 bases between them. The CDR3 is CASSPLPKGGNYGYTF. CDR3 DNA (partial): TGTGCCAGCAGTCCCTTACCAAAGGGGGGGAACTATGGC.

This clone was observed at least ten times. The CDR3 protein is CASSQGLVYEQYF. The CDR3 DNA, read in part, is TGTGCCAGCAGTCAAGGACTAGTCTACGAG. The chain recombines TRBV6-1 with TRBJ2-7; 7 bases map to TRBD2. The CDR3 end falls 3 residues outside the read, so it is completed with the germline J gene. V lost 5 bases and J lost 3; bases outside the gene matches: 4. The CDR3 runs to 13 residues. Germline V lookup: CDR1 MNHNS, CDR2 SASEGT.

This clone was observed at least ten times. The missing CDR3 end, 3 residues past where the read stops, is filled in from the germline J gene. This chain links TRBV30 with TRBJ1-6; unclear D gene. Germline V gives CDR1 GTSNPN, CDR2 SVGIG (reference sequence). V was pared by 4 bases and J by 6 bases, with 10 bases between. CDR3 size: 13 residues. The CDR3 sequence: CAWTAGPNSPLHF. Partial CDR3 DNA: TGTGCCTGGACGGCAGGCCCTAATTCACCC.

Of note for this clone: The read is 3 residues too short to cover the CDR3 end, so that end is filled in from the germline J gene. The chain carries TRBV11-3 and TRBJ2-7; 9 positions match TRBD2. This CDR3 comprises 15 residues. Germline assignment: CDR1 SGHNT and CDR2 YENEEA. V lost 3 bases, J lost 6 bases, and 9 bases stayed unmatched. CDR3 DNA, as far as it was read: TGTGCCAGCAGCTTCGGCGGGAGGGAGTTCGGCGAG. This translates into CASSFGGREFGE. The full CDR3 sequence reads CASSFGGREFGEQYF.

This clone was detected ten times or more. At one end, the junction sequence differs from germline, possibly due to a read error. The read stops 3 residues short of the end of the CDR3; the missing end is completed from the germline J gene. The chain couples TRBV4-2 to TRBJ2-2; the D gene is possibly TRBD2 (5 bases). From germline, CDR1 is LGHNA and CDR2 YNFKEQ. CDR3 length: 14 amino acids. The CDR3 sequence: CASSLGLYTGELFF. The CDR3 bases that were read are TGCGCCAGCAGCCTCGGACTGTACACCGGGGAG.

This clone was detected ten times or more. The sequenced CDR3 bases are TGCAGTGCTAGTGGGGGGACTAGCGGGGGTCTCTCTGGGGCCAACGTC. This sequence encodes CSASGGTSGGLSGANV. The complete CDR3 sequence is CSASGGTSGGLSGANVLTF. The chain uses TRBV20-1 and TRBJ2-6, with TRBD2 identical over 14 bases. Read sequence stops 3 residues before the CDR3 end, and the germline J gene provides the missing end. The CDR3 loop spans 19 amino acids. The V gene end was trimmed by 3 bases and the J gene end by 0 bases; junction bases not matched to a gene: 7. Germline V CDR1 and CDR2: DFQATT, SNEGSKA (reference sequence).

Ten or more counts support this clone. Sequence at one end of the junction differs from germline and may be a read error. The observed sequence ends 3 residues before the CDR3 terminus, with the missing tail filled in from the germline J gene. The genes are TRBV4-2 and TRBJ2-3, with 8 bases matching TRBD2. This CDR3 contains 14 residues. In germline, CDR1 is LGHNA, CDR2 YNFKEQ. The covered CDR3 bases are TGCGCCAGCAGCCCCAGCGGGAGTGCAGATACG. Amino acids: CASSPSGSADT. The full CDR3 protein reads CASSPSGSADTQYF.

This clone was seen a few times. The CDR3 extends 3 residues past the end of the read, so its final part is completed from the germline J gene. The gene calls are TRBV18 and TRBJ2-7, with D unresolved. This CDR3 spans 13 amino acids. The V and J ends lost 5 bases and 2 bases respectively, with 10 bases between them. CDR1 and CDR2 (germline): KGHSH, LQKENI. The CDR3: CASSSRQTYEQYF. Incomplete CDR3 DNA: TGTGCCAGCTCATCCCGACAAACCTACGAG. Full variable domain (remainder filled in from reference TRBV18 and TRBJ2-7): NAGVMQNPRHLVRRRGQEARLRCSPMKGHSHVYWYRQLPEEGLKFMVYLQKENIIDESGMPKERFSAEFPKEGPSILRIQQVVRGDSAAYFCASSSRQTYEQYFGPGTRLTVT.

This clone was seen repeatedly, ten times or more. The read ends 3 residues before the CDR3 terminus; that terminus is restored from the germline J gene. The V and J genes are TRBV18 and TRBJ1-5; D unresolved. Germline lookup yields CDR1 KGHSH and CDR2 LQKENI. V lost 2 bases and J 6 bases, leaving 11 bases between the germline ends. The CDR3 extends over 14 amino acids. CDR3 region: CASSPEMRSQPQHF. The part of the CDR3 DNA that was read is TGTGCCAGCTCACCAGAAATGAGGTCTCAGCCC.

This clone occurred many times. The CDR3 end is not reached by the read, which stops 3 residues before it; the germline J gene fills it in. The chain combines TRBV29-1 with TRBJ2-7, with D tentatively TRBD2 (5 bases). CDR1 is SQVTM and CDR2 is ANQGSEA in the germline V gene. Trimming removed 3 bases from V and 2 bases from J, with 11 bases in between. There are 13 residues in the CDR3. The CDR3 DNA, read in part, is TGCAGCGTTGACGGGGTCAGCCCCTACGAG. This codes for CSVDGVSPYE. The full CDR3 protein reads CSVDGVSPYEQYF.

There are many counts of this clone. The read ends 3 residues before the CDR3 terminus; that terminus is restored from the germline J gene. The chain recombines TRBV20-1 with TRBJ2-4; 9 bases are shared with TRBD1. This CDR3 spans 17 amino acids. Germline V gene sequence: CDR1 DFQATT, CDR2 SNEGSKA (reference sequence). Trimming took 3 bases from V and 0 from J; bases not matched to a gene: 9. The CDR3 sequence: CSARTGTGTEAKNIQYF. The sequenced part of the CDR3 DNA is TGCAGTGCTAGGACCGGGACAGGGACCGAAGCCAAAAACATT.

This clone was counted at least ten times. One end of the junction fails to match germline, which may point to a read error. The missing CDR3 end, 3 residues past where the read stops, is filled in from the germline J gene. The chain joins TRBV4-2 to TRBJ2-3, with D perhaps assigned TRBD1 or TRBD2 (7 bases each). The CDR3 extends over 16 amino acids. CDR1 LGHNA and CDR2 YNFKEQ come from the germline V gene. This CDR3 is CASSQGLGGGADTQYF. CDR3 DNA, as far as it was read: TGCGCCAGCAGCCAAGGGTTGGGAGGGGGCGCAGATACG.

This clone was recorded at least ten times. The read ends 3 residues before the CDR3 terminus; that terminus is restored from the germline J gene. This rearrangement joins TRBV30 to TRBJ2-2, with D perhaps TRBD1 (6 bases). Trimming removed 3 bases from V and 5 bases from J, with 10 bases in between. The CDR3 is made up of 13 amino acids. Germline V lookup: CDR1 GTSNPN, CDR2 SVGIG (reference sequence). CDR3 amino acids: CAWRGQGTGELFF. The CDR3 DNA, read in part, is TGTGCCTGGAGAGGGCAGGGGACCGGGGAG.